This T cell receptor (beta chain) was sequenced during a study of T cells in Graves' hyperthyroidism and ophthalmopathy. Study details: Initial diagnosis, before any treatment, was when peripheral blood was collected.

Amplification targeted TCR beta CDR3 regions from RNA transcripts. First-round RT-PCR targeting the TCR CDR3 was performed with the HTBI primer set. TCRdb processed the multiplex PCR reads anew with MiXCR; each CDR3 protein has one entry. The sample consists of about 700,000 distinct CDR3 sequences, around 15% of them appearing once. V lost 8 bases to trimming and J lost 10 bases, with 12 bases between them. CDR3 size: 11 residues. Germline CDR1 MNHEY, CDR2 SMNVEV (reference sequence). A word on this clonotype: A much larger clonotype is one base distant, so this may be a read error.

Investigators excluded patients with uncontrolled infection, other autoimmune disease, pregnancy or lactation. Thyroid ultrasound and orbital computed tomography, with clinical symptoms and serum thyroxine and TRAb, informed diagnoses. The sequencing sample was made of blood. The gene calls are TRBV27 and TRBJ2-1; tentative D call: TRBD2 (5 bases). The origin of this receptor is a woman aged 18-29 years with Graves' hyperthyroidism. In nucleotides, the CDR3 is TGTGCCAGCCGGGCGGGTGAGGAGCAGTTCTTC. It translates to CASRAGEEQFF.